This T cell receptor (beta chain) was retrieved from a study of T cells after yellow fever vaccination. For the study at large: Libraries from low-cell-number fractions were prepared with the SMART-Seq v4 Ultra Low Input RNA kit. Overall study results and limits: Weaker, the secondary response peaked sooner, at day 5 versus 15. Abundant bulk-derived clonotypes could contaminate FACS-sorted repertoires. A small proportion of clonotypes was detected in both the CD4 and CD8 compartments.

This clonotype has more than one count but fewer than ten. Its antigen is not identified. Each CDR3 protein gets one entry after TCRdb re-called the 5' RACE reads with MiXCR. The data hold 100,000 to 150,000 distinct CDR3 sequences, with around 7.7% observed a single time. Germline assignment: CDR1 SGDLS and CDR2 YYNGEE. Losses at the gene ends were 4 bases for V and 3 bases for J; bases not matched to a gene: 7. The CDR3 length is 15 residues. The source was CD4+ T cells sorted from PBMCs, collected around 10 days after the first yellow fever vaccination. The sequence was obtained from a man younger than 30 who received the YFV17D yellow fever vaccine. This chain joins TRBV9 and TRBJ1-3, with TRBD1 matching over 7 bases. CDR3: CASSSGQALGNTIYF. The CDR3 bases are TGTGCCAGCAGCTCAGGACAGGCCCTTGGAAACACCATATATTTT.